These 10 T cell receptor beta chains were all obtained from the same sample, sequenced in a study of T cells expressing NK-cell markers. TCRdb reprocessed the 5' RACE reads, keeping one entry per CDR3 protein, no DNA. Its table lists 120,000 to 150,000 distinct CDR3 sequences. Source material: blood T cells: a sorted CD56 or NKG2C T cell subset, CD4+ or CD8+ T cells, or bulk PBMC T cells (not recorded which). Source of these receptors: a man younger than 35 in good health.

The chain employs TRBV2 and TRBJ2-7. The CDR3 is made up of 15 amino acids. Germline assignment: CDR1 SNHLY and CDR2 FYNNEI. The CDR3 here is CASQSRTGPTYEQYF.

The CDR3 here is CASSPAGTGTQFF. The J gene is TRBJ2-1, the V gene TRBV14; absent DNA, TCRdb's TRBD1 call cannot be checked. CDR3 length equals 13 residues. The germline V gene has CDR1 SGHDN and CDR2 FVKESK.

V is TRBV7-9 and J is TRBJ2-1; TCRdb returns TRBD1, unconfirmable since there is no DNA. Germline-derived CDR1 and CDR2 are SEHNR and FQNEAQ (reference sequence). CDR3 length: 12 amino acids. CDR3 amino acids: CASPAGSDEQFF.

The chain uses TRBV7-9 and TRBJ2-1; the TRBD2 assignment by TCRdb is unverifiable without DNA. CDR3 length: 15 amino acids. Germline lookup yields CDR1 SEHNR and CDR2 FQNEAQ (reference sequence). CDR3 sequence: CASSSTSGSVDEQFF.

V is TRBV20-1 and J is TRBJ1-1; TCRdb's assignment of TRBD1 cannot be checked, as there is no DNA. Germline loops: CDR1 DFQATT, CDR2 SNEGSKA (reference sequence). The CDR3 runs 11 residues. CDR3 protein: CSAPGQLEAFF.

The V call is TRBV24-1, the J call TRBJ2-7; TCRdb's D call, TRBD1, is unchecked because there is no DNA. CDR3 length: 15 amino acids. Germline V CDR1 and CDR2: KGHDR, SFDVKD. This CDR3 reads CATSDLRQGTYEQYF.

The chain carries TRBV7-9 and TRBJ2-4; without DNA, the TCRdb call of TRBD1 cannot be checked. Germline assignment: CDR1 SEHNR and CDR2 FQNEAQ (reference sequence). The CDR3 runs to 15 residues. The CDR3 region is CASSRAQGAKNIQYF.

The chain has TRBV18 and TRBJ2-7; the TRBD2 assignment by TCRdb is unverifiable without DNA. Per germline, CDR1 KGHSH and CDR2 LQKENI. The CDR3 extends over 14 amino acids. CDR3 region: CASSPWGGGNEQYF. Looking up the rest from reference TRBV18 and TRBJ2-7 gives the full variable domain: NAGVMQNPRHLVRRRGQEARLRCSPMKGHSHVYWYRQLPEEGLKFMVYLQKENIIDESGMPKERFSAEFPKEGPSILRIQQVVRGDSAAYFCASSPWGGGNEQYFGPGTRLTVT.

In terms of frequency, this clonotype is medium-sized. The V gene is TRBV27, the J gene TRBJ2-5. CDR1 is MNHEY, CDR2 SMNVEV, per germline (reference sequence). There are 15 residues in the CDR3. This CDR3 reads CASSLSHRNQETQYF.

J is TRBJ2-5 and V is TRBV5-6; TCRdb's D call, TRBD1, is unchecked because there is no DNA. This CDR3 region has 16 residues. Germline lookup yields CDR1 SGHDT and CDR2 YYEEEE. CDR3 protein: CASSPAVAQGEETQYF.